This TCR beta chain was recovered during a study of T cell responses to AZD1222 COVID-19 vaccine. Comment on this clone: Its antigen is still unknown.

Findings of the study overall: Across spike, vaccine-associated CD4 TCRs were found, dominant at 160-218 and 743-854. Among AZD1222 vaccinees, only 5 to 7 were seropositive at baseline. Clonal diversity was possibly underestimated; the donors were predominantly white British and more often female. Variant regions that are unmutated are reportedly the target of nearly half of spike-specific TCRs.

Germline loops: CDR1 SGHTA, CDR2 FQGNSA. CDR3 size: 15 residues. Trimming took 5 bases from V and 8 from J; bases not matched to a gene: 14. Sequenced by immunoSEQ multiplex PCR; TCRdb stores in-frame clones only, minus some. The profile shows some 180,000 clones, about 93% of them singletons. This clonotype was sampled from an adult who received the MenACWY meningococcal vaccine as a control. Here the sequenced sample was peripheral blood, taken 28 days after the second dose of the MenACWY control vaccine. The gene calls are TRBV7-2 and TRBJ1-2; 7 nucleotides match TRBD1. The DNA of the CDR3 is TGTGCCAGCAGCCCAATAGTAGGGGGCGCGGGGGGCTACACCTTC. Encoded protein: CASSPIVGGAGGYTF.